This T cell receptor beta chain was captured in a study of blood T cells in healthy people across ages. Together with a sample-barcoded 5' primer, a J-beta primer mix was included in a second PCR lasting about 7 to 11 cycles. Each CDR3 protein is one row after TCRdb ran MiXCR on the 5' RACE reads. The sample lists 1.5 million to 2 million distinct CDR3 sequences, roughly 27% occurring once. This CDR3 is 15 amino acids long. Per germline, CDR1 LNHNV and CDR2 YYDKDF (reference sequence). V was shortened by 1 base and J by 1 base, with 10 bases between the two germline ends. The chain uses TRBV15 and TRBJ1-1, with a weak D call TRBD1 (6 bases). The receptor was derived from a woman aged 25 to 39 in good health. The sequencing sample was made of blood. DNA for the CDR3: TGTGCCACCAGCAGAGGTACAGGGACGAACACTGAAGCTTTCTTT. Its protein product is CATSRGTGTNTEAFF.